This TCR beta chain was observed in a study of cytomegalovirus exposure and HLA in healthy donors. By proportion, this clone is medium-sized. The CDR3 sequence is 15 residues long. CDR1 is SGDLS and CDR2 is YYNGEE in the germline V gene. The V end was cut by 6 bases, the J end by 0 bases, with 13 bases between. The PCR used 60 Vbeta and 13 Jbeta primers. The table came from immunoSEQ multiplex PCR; TCRdb's copy has only in-frame clones and leaves some out. The data show roughly 110,000 clones, about 75% seen once. The clonotype originates from a male donor in good health and CMV-seropositive. This sequence joins TRBV9 and TRBJ2-1, with D perhaps TRBD1 (6 bases). The sequenced sample consisted of PBMCs. The CDR3 bases are TGTGCCAGCAACCCGCAGGGGAACTCCTACAATGAGCAGTTCTTC. Translation gives CASNPQGNSYNEQFF.